This TCR beta chain is from a study of OX40 agonist ivuxolimab in advanced cancers. Study-wide context: Ivuxolimab was an agonistic, fully human IgG2 monoclonal antibody directed against OX40 (CD134), a costimulatory receptor. Intravenous ivuxolimab was administered to patients every 2 weeks at six dose levels: 0.01, 0.1, 0.3, 1.5, 3 and 10 mg/kg. Of the approximately 53 patients in dose escalation, about 20 had hepatocellular carcinoma, some 15 had melanoma, 9 had renal cell carcinoma and 9 had head and neck cancer. In the dose-escalation cohort, more than 75% of patients were male, and the mean age was roughly 60 years, with a range of roughly 23 to 85. Patients were allowed to have had prior anti-PD-1, anti-PD-L1 or anti-CTLA-4 therapy, and more than 35% of the dose-escalation patients had been treated with checkpoint inhibitors. Partial responses were achieved by three dose-escalation patients, of whom one had hepatocellular carcinoma and two had cutaneous melanoma. The point of sequencing TCRbeta in the periphery was to test whether ivuxolimab changed TCR sequence diversity and drove clonal T-cell expansion. The paper describes the monotherapy dose-escalation part (N ≈ 52 patients) of the phase I trial of ivuxolimab.

The trial excluded patients who had a history of autoimmune disease or who were on systemic immunosuppression. Peripheral blood for TCR sequencing was collected from all dose cohorts at baseline, on cycle 4 day 1, and on cycle 7 day 1. Samples were obtained from an open-label, multicenter, first-in-human phase I dose-escalation trial of ivuxolimab. Adults with locally advanced or metastatic melanoma, renal cell carcinoma, hepatocellular carcinoma or head and neck squamous cell carcinoma were enrolled in the trial. Before TCR sequencing, CD4+ T cells and CD8+ T cells from peripheral blood were sorted into separate populations. The study at large found these results: At doses from 0.1 to 3.0 mg/kg, clonal expansion was seen in both CD4+ and CD8+ blood T cells between baseline and week 6. The antigen specificity of the clonally expanded peripheral T cells was not determined. Low levels of normalized T-cell clonal expansion were also seen in some nonresponding patients. On average, CD8+ T cells showed more expanded clones than CD4+ T cells after ivuxolimab. Partial responders in the 0.1-3.0 mg/kg groups had among the lowest normalized peripheral clonal expansion, especially among CD8+ T cells.

To sequence the TCRbeta CDR3 region, genomic DNA was isolated from the sorted cells. The immunoSEQ Assay was used to sequence the TCRbeta CDR3 regions. TCRdb's version of the immuneACCESS table is confined to in-frame rearrangements and falls short of the full clone set. An unresolved V gene accounts for under half of the shortfall where checked; the remainder is of unknown origin. The sample table records roughly 55,000 clones; 70% to 90% of these occur just once. The ten largest clones take up approximately 11% of the sample. Remarks on this clone: Its antigen target is currently unknown. Within one base of it there is no much larger clone, and no base qualities were kept.

Inclusive of the bounding cysteine and phenylalanine, the CDR3 is 11 residues long. CDR3 DNA only is kept here, 33 bases in frame from base 1. Trimming at the junction amounts to 2 bases on V and 10 bases on J, and the germline ends lie 9 bases apart. CDR1 and CDR2, looked up from the germline V gene, are SQVTM and ANQGSEA. The sequencing used CD4+ or CD8+ T cells sorted from blood, collected in a trial of the OX40 agonist ivuxolimab. The TCR originated in an adult with an advanced solid tumor such as melanoma, head and neck, liver or kidney cancer. The sequence is built from TRBV29-1 and TRBJ2-1, with no confidently assigned D gene. The CDR3 corresponds to CSVETALEQFF. DNA sequence: TGCAGCGTTGAAACAGCATTGGAGCAGTTCTTC.